The next 14 T cell receptor beta chains were all read from a single sample in a study of T cell changes during pregnancy in multiple sclerosis. Repertoires were generated with immunoSEQ multiplex PCR, while TCRdb's copy carries only in-frame clones and drops some. Of 25,000 to 35,000 clones in the sample, approximately 89% were seen once. The material sequenced was CD8+ T cells from peripheral blood mononuclear cells, taken in the second trimester of pregnancy. Receptors originate from a female donor with multiple sclerosis, enrolled in a pregnancy study.

The V and J genes are TRBV5-4 and TRBJ2-7, with D maybe TRBD1 (6 bases). Trimming cost V 3 bases and J 0 bases, with 16 bases left between them. The CDR3 consists of 16 residues. CDR1 and CDR2 (germline): SGHNT, YYREEE (reference sequence). This chain's CDR3 is CASSSPTGLSSYEQYF. CDR3 DNA: TGTGCCAGCAGCTCACCGACAGGCCTGAGCTCCTACGAGCAGTACTTC.

This chain joins TRBV30 and TRBJ1-2; TRBD1 agrees at 7 bases. J lost 1 base, V lost 8 bases, and 10 bases had no gene match. The CDR3 loop spans 14 amino acids. Germline V lookup: CDR1 GTSNPN, CDR2 SVGIG (reference sequence). The DNA of the CDR3 is TGTGCCACCCCACAATGGGACAGTAACTATGGCTACACCTTC. Translation: CATPQWDSNYGYTF.

J is TRBJ2-2 and V is TRBV7-9; no definite D call. V gave up 10 bases and J gave up 1 base, with 10 bases separating them. Germline-derived CDR1 and CDR2 are SEHNR and FQNEAQ (reference sequence). The CDR3 is made up of 13 amino acids. The CDR3 bases are TGTGCCACCTCCAGTCGGAACACCGGGGAGCTGTTTTTT. It codes for CATSSRNTGELFF.

The chain carries TRBV23-1 and TRBJ2-5, with 8 bases identical to TRBD1. TRBV23-1 is an open reading frame whose function is uncertain. Germline trimming cut 6 bases from V and 4 bases from J; bases unmatched to any gene: 7. CDR3 length: 14 amino acids. CDR3 sequence reads: CASSETGERETQYF. CDR3 DNA sequence: TGCGCCAGCAGCGAGACAGGGGAACGAGAGACCCAGTACTTC.

The rearrangement links TRBV28 to TRBJ2-7; maybe TRBD2 (6 bases). Germline CDR1 reads MDHEN; CDR2 reads SYDVKM. CDR3 length equals 13 residues. The ends were cut back, 5 bases at V and 7 bases at J, with 15 bases in the middle. CDR3 sequence: CASSQLAASEQYF. CDR3 DNA: TGTGCCAGCAGTCAACTAGCCGCTTCTGAGCAGTACTTC.

This rearrangement joins TRBV2 to TRBJ1-4, with D hard to call. Per the germline V gene, CDR1 is SNHLY and CDR2 is FYNNEI. The V end lost 1 base, the J end lost 6 bases, and 12 bases lay between the germline ends. CDR3 length: 15 amino acids. The CDR3, as DNA: TGTGCCAGCAGTGAAGAAACCCGCCGGGATGAAAAACTGTTTTTT. It yields the protein CASSEETRRDEKLFF.

The sample holds one count of this clone. The CDR3 DNA follows: TGCGCCAGCAGCCAGAGTCAGGGGGGTCGCAATCAGCCCCAGCATTTT. It translates to CASSQSQGGRNQPQHF. The rearrangement uses TRBV4-1 and TRBJ1-5; 7 nucleotides align to TRBD1. CDR1 and CDR2 from the germline V gene are MGHRA and YSYEKL. The CDR3 length is 16 residues. V was clipped by 3 bases and J by 2 bases; unmatched bases: 7.

The chain uses TRBV15 and TRBJ1-1; perhaps TRBD1 as D (6 bases). V lost 0 bases to trimming and J lost 5 bases, with 7 bases between them. In germline, CDR1 is LNHNV, CDR2 YYDKDF (reference sequence). The CDR3 totals 13 residues. CDR3 in DNA: TGTGCCACCAGCAGAGAGACAGGAACTGAAGCTTTCTTT. This translates into CATSRETGTEAFF.

The CDR3: CASSVAGLAGSKEQYF. DNA for the CDR3: TGTGCCAGCAGCGTAGCTGGGCTAGCGGGCTCCAAGGAGCAGTACTTC. The chain combines TRBV9 with TRBJ2-7; 8 nucleotides match TRBD2. The CDR3 has 16 amino acids. Germline V gene lookup returns CDR1 SGDLS and CDR2 YYNGEE. V trimming: 0 bases; J trimming: 7 bases; junction bases outside the gene matches: 12.

The chain employs TRBV9 and TRBJ2-3, with 9 bases lining up with TRBD1. The CDR3 is made up of 13 amino acids. CDR1 SGDLS and CDR2 YYNGEE come from the germline V gene. V was clipped by 2 bases and J by 15 bases; unmatched bases: 10. CDR3 protein: CASSVGDREGKYF. As DNA, the CDR3 is TGTGCCAGCAGCGTGGGGGACAGGGAGGGGAAATATTTT.

The chain couples TRBV15 to TRBJ2-7; 7 nucleotides line up with TRBD2. Germline V CDR1 and CDR2: LNHNV, YYDKDF (reference sequence). V lost 3 bases, J lost 7 bases, and 0 bases stayed unmatched. The CDR3 loop spans 11 amino acids. Written as DNA, the CDR3 is TGTGCCACCAGCAGCGGGAGGGAGCAGTACTTC. Translation: CATSSGREQYF. Full variable domain (missing parts from reference TRBV15 and TRBJ2-7): DAMVIQNPRYQVTQFGKPVTLSCSQTLNHNVMYWYQQKSSQAPKLLFHYYDKDFNNEADTPDNFQSRRPNTSFCFLDIRSPGLGDTAMYLCATSSGREQYFGPGTRLTVT.

The gene calls are TRBV6-1 and TRBJ1-5; unclear D gene. Germline CDR1 reads MNHNS; CDR2 reads SASEGT. Deletions cut 8 bases from V and 3 bases from J, with 8 bases between. The CDR3 length is 12 residues. CDR3 nucleotides: TGTGCCAGCGCCCAGGACAATCAGCCCCAGCATTTT. Translating it yields CASAQDNQPQHF.

The sample holds a few counts of this clone. J is TRBJ2-7 and V is TRBV20-1; 8 nucleotides line up with TRBD1. The germline gives CDR1 DFQATT, CDR2 SNEGSKA (reference sequence). The junction had 1 base not matched to a gene; V was cut back by 6 bases and J by 3 bases. This CDR3 contains 11 residues. The CDR3 coding sequence is TGCAGTGCCGGACAGGGCTACGAGCAGTACTTC. Translation gives CSAGQGYEQYF.

The chain recombines TRBV7-8 with TRBJ1-5, with 8 bases lining up with TRBD1. Germline lookup yields CDR1 SGHVS and CDR2 FQNEAQ. V trimming: 2 bases; J trimming: 5 bases; junction bases outside the gene matches: 5. This CDR3 region has 15 residues. CDR3 in amino acids: CASSLRDRFYQPQHF. In DNA form, the CDR3 reads TGTGCCAGCAGCTTACGGGACAGGTTCTATCAGCCCCAGCATTTT.